Following are 2 T cell receptor beta chains from one sample sequenced in a study of T cells in Graves' hyperthyroidism and ophthalmopathy. It was RNA transcripts that yielded the amplified TCR beta CDR3 regions. TCR CDR3 regions were first amplified by RT-PCR with HTBI primers. TCRdb reanalysed the multiplex PCR reads using MiXCR and keeps one entry per CDR3 protein. The table includes hundreds of thousands of distinct CDR3 sequences, 11% to 15% detected once. Sequenced sample: blood. The source is a woman aged 30 to 39 with Graves' hyperthyroidism.

In this sample, this clonotype turned up many times. This chain connects TRBV2 to TRBJ2-7; a weak D match, TRBD2 (6 bases). The CDR3 has 12 residues. V was clipped by 8 bases and J by 4 bases, with 12 bases between them. In germline, CDR1 is SNHLY, CDR2 FYNNEI. CDR3 loop: CASSNSGYEQYF. CDR3 DNA sequence: TGTGCCAGCTCAAATAGCGGATACGAGCAGTACTTC.

This clonotype was detected ten times or more. The rearrangement joins TRBV12-3 or TRBV12-4 to TRBJ1-1; D remains ambiguous. The V gene lost 2 bases and the J gene lost 1 base, with 5 bases spanning the gap. This CDR3 region has 13 residues. CDR3 DNA sequence: TGTGCCAGCAGTTTACGAGAGAACACTGAAGCTTTCTTT. Translating gives CASSLRENTEAFF.